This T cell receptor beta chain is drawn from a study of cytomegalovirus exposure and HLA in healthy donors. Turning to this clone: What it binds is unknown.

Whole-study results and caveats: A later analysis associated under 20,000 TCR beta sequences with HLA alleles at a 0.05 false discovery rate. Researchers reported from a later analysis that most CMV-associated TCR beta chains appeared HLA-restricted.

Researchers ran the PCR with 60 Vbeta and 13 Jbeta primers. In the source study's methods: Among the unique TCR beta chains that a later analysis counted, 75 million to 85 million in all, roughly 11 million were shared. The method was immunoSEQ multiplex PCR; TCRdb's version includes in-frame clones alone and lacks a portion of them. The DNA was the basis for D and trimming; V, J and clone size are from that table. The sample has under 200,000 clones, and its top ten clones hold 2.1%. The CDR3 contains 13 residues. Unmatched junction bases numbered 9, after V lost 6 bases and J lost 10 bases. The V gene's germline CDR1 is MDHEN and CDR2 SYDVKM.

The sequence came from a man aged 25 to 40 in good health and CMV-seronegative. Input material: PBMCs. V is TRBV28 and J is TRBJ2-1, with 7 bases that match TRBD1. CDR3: CASRAGGTGEQFF. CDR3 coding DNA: TGTGCCAGCAGAGCAGGGGGTACGGGCGAGCAGTTCTTC.